The 25 T cell receptor beta chains presented below share a single source sample, sequenced in a study of T cell changes during pregnancy in multiple sclerosis. The repertoire was sequenced with immunoSEQ multiplex PCR; TCRdb's copy has only in-frame clones and lacks some. The repertoire holds about 66,000 clones, over 75% seen once, with roughly 5% in the top ten. Here the sequenced sample was CD8+ T cells from peripheral blood mononuclear cells, taken before pregnancy. These receptors were collected from a female donor with multiple sclerosis, enrolled in a pregnancy study.

This rearrangement joins TRBV4-1 to TRBJ2-7, with D tentatively TRBD2 (7 bases). Germline values: CDR1 MGHRA, CDR2 YSYEKL. The CDR3 is made up of 14 amino acids. V lost 1 base, J lost 4 bases, and 11 bases lay in between. CDR3 protein: CASSQGGGPYEQYF. Here the CDR3 DNA reads TGCGCCAGCAGCCAAGGGGGGGGGCCGTACGAGCAGTACTTC.

The chain links TRBV19 to TRBJ2-1, with 12 bases matching TRBD1. Trimming at V came to 8 bases and at J to 8 bases, leaving 16 bases not matched to a gene. The V gene's germline CDR1 is LNHDA and CDR2 SQIVND (reference sequence). The CDR3 has 17 amino acids. This chain's CDR3 is CASQGATGTGGHDEQFF. CDR3 sequence (DNA): TGTGCCAGTCAGGGGGCAACCGGGACAGGGGGCCACGATGAGCAGTTCTTC.

This chain uses TRBV19 with TRBJ2-7, with 13 bases fitting TRBD2. V lost 3 bases and J lost 1; bases outside the gene matches: 0. This CDR3 contains 15 residues. Germline V lookup: CDR1 LNHDA, CDR2 SQIVND (reference sequence). The CDR3 reads CASSMGLAGSYEQYF. The CDR3 DNA sequence: TGTGCCAGTAGTATGGGACTAGCGGGGTCCTACGAGCAGTACTTC.

The chain is built from TRBV7-8 and TRBJ2-1; unclear D gene. The germline V and J ends were trimmed by 1 base and 9 bases, with 4 bases remaining between them. CDR1 and CDR2 (germline): SGHVS, FQNEAQ. This CDR3 has 11 residues. The CDR3 sequence: CASSLGGEQFF. The CDR3 bases are TGTGCCAGCAGCTTAGGCGGTGAGCAGTTCTTC. The full variable domain, rest sourced from reference TRBV7-8 and TRBJ2-1, is GAGVSQSPRYKVAKRGQDVALRCDPISGHVSLFWYQQALGQGPEFLTYFQNEAQLDKSGLPSDRFFAERPEGSVSTLKIQRTQQEDSAVYLCASSLGGEQFFGPGTRLTVL.

The chain is built from TRBV7-6 and TRBJ2-3; TRBD2 matches 8 bases. Trimming at V came to 3 bases and at J to 4 bases, leaving 12 bases not matched to a gene. The germline V gene encodes CDR1 SGHVS and CDR2 FNYEAQ. CDR3 length: 17 residues. In DNA, the CDR3 is TGTGCCAGCAGCTTCGAGCCGGGACTAGGCGGTCCAGATACGCAGTATTTT. It specifies CASSFEPGLGGPDTQYF.

The chain carries TRBV4-2 and TRBJ2-7, with D maybe TRBD1 (6 bases). Trimming took off 0 bases at V and 6 bases at J, with 18 bases between the two ends. This CDR3 is built from 16 residues. CDR1 and CDR2 from the germline V gene are LGHNA and YNFKEQ. CDR3 in amino acids: CASSQDLGDILGEQYF. In nucleotides, the CDR3 is TGTGCCAGCAGCCAAGATCTCGGGGACATCCTAGGCGAGCAGTACTTC.

J is TRBJ2-1 and V is TRBV5-6; D is unclear. Per the germline V gene, CDR1 is SGHDT and CDR2 is YYEEEE. The CDR3 has 15 residues. V was pared by 2 bases and J by 0 bases, with 9 bases between. In DNA form, the CDR3 reads TGTGCCAGCAGCTTTGGGCAGTCCTCCTACAATGAGCAGTTCTTC. It yields the protein CASSFGQSSYNEQFF.

This rearrangement joins TRBV6-6 to TRBJ1-1; D may be TRBD1 (6 bases). Germline assignment: CDR1 MNHNY and CDR2 SVGAGI (reference sequence). The CDR3 is 12 amino acids. V gave up 6 bases and J gave up 5 bases, with 10 bases separating them. The CDR3 protein is CASSQGGTEAFF. The DNA for the CDR3 is TGTGCCAGCAGCCAAGGGGGAACTGAAGCTTTCTTT.

Only one count was recorded for this clone. The chain carries TRBV25-1 and TRBJ1-4, with D unclear. Trimming left V 2 bases short and J 5 bases short, with 6 bases between. Per the germline V gene, CDR1 is MGHDK and CDR2 is SYGVNS. The CDR3 runs to 13 residues. DNA for the CDR3: TGTGCCAGCAGTGAAGACGGGAATGAAAAACTGTTTTTT. Amino acids: CASSEDGNEKLFF.

The V call is TRBV4-2, the J call TRBJ1-4; TRBD1 aligns across 9 bases. Germline CDR1 reads LGHNA; CDR2 reads YNFKEQ. The CDR3 extends over 15 amino acids. J gave up 12 bases and V 1 base, and 9 bases lay outside the gene matches. The CDR3 DNA sequence: TGTGCCAGCAGCCAAGCTGGGACAGGGATTACGGAACTGTTTTTT. This encodes CASSQAGTGITELFF.

The rearrangement joins TRBV7-9 to TRBJ2-7; D is possibly TRBD2 (5 bases). V gave up 1 base and J gave up 3 bases, with 13 bases separating them. The V gene's germline CDR1 is SEHNR and CDR2 FQNEAQ (reference sequence). This CDR3 comprises 15 residues. CDR3 sequence reads: CASSLVGDPNYEQYF. In DNA, the CDR3 is TGTGCCAGCAGCTTAGTCGGGGATCCCAACTACGAGCAGTACTTC.

This clone has just one count. This sequence joins TRBV15 and TRBJ1-3; D may be TRBD1 (5 bases). The CDR3 is 13 residues long. Per the germline V gene, CDR1 is LNHNV and CDR2 is YYDKDF (reference sequence). V gave up 5 bases and J gave up 3 bases, with 8 bases separating them. The CDR3: CATSGGGGNTIYF. The CDR3 DNA sequence: TGTGCCACCAGCGGGGGGGGTGGAAACACCATATATTTT.

The chain links TRBV18 to TRBJ2-1, with D unresolved. V lost 3 bases and J 5 bases, leaving 8 bases between the germline ends. Germline V lookup: CDR1 KGHSH, CDR2 LQKENI. This CDR3 is built from 13 residues. In nucleotides, the CDR3 is TGTGCCAGCTCACCCGCTACTAACAATGAGCAGTTCTTC. This sequence encodes CASSPATNNEQFF.

This clone has a single count. The chain recombines TRBV7-9 with TRBJ2-7, with 7 nucleotides matching TRBD2. Germline assignment: CDR1 SEHNR and CDR2 FQNEAQ (reference sequence). V gave up 4 bases and J gave up 6 bases; unmatched junction bases: 6. The CDR3 consists of 13 residues. CDR3: CASSSAGDFEQYF. Written as DNA, the CDR3 is TGTGCCAGCAGCTCCGCGGGGGATTTCGAGCAGTACTTC.

The chain uses TRBV7-2 and TRBJ2-7; D uncertain. In germline, CDR1 is SGHTA, CDR2 FQGNSA. Trimming shortened V by 3 bases and J by 3 bases, and 12 bases separated the two germline ends. This CDR3 has 14 amino acids. In nucleotides, the CDR3 is TGTGCCAGCAGCTTGTGGGCAGACCACTACGAGCAGTACTTC. Translation: CASSLWADHYEQYF.

CDR3 protein: CASTFSSGGYEQYF. The CDR3 DNA sequence: TGCGCCAGCACCTTTTCTAGCGGGGGCTACGAGCAGTACTTC. The chain is built from TRBV10-2 and TRBJ2-7, with TRBD2 identical over 10 bases. After removal of 7 bases from V and 3 bases from J, the junction contained 6 bases not matched to a gene. The germline CDR1 and CDR2 sequences are WSHSY and SAAADI. This CDR3 comprises 14 residues.

The chain carries TRBV9 and TRBJ2-1, with 7 nucleotides matching TRBD1. Germline trimming cut 4 bases from V and 6 bases from J; bases unmatched to any gene: 7. The CDR3 totals 14 residues. CDR1 and CDR2 (germline): SGDLS, YYNGEE. In DNA, the CDR3 is TGTGCCAGCAGCACCCCACAGGGGTTCAATGAGCAGTTCTTC. Residues: CASSTPQGFNEQFF.

The V gene is TRBV29-1, the J gene TRBJ2-5, with 9 positions matching TRBD2. The CDR3 totals 16 residues. CDR1 and CDR2 from the germline V gene are SQVTM and ANQGSEA. The junction had 16 bases not matched to a gene; V was cut back by 6 bases and J by 5 bases. In DNA form, the CDR3 reads TGCAGCGTGGTGCCCCTTTGGCGGGGGGGCCAGGAGACCCAGTACTTC. Protein sequence: CSVVPLWRGGQETQYF.

This chain joins TRBV6-5 and TRBJ2-7; TRBD2 matches 13 bases. Germline CDR1 MNHEY, CDR2 SVGAGI. V trimming: 8 bases; J trimming: 5 bases; junction bases outside the gene matches: 6. This CDR3 is 14 amino acids long. The CDR3 sequence is CASQLGLAGDEQYF. In DNA form, the CDR3 reads TGTGCCAGCCAACTCGGACTAGCGGGGGACGAGCAGTACTTC.

CDR3 protein: CASSLAGLSTDTQYF. CDR3 in DNA: TGTGCCAGCAGCTTGGCCGGACTTAGCACAGATACGCAGTATTTT. The chain couples TRBV5-8 to TRBJ2-3, with a weak D call TRBD2 (5 bases). This CDR3 comprises 15 residues. V was trimmed by 0 bases and J by 0 bases, leaving 8 bases between them. Germline V gives CDR1 SGHTS, CDR2 YDEGEE.

The J gene is TRBJ2-5, the V gene TRBV9, with 7 positions matching TRBD2. The CDR3 has 16 amino acids. Germline-derived CDR1 and CDR2 are SGDLS and YYNGEE. The trim removed 2 bases at V and 4 bases at J, leaving 11 bases unmatched. CDR3: CASSVPTASGTETQYF. CDR3 DNA sequence: TGTGCCAGCAGCGTCCCTACTGCTAGCGGTACAGAGACCCAGTACTTC.

CDR3 region: CASSVGQGAEGYTF. CDR3 coding DNA: TGTGCCAGCAGCGTAGGACAGGGGGCGGAAGGCTACACCTTC. V gene TRBV9 combines with J gene TRBJ1-2; TRBD1 matches at 10 bases. The length of the CDR3 is 14 residues. The germline V gene has CDR1 SGDLS and CDR2 YYNGEE. V was pared by 0 bases and J by 8 bases, with 4 bases of the junction left unmatched.

The V gene is TRBV19, the J gene TRBJ1-2; maybe TRBD1 (6 bases). The CDR3 sequence is 16 residues long. Looked up from germline, CDR1 is LNHDA and CDR2 is SQIVND (reference sequence). The V end was cut by 4 bases, the J end by 3 bases, with 18 bases between. CDR3 DNA: TGTGCCAGTAGTACCACGACAGGTTGGGAGTACTATGGCTACACCTTC. Translating gives CASSTTTGWEYYGYTF. Full variable domain (remainder filled in from reference TRBV19 and TRBJ1-2): DGGITQSPKYLFRKEGQNVTLSCEQNLNHDAMYWYRQDPGQGLRLIYYSQIVNDFQKGDIAEGYSVSREKKESFPLTVTSAQKNPTAFYLCASSTTTGWEYYGYTFGSGTRLTVV.

This chain connects TRBV14 to TRBJ2-3; D unclear. The germline V gene has CDR1 SGHDN and CDR2 FVKESK. The CDR3 sequence is 11 residues long. Trimming removed 5 bases from V and 7 bases from J, with 7 bases in between. In nucleotides, the CDR3 is TGTGCCAGCAGCACTTCATATACGCAGTATTTT. Residues: CASSTSYTQYF.

J is TRBJ1-4 and V is TRBV9, with 7 bases aligning to TRBD1. V lost 4 bases and J lost 7; bases outside the gene matches: 10. The CDR3 is 15 residues long. Germline V gene sequence: CDR1 SGDLS, CDR2 YYNGEE. The CDR3 sequence is CASSPRDSTSEKLFF. The DNA for the CDR3 is TGTGCCAGCAGCCCCAGGGACAGTACTTCTGAAAAACTGTTTTTT.